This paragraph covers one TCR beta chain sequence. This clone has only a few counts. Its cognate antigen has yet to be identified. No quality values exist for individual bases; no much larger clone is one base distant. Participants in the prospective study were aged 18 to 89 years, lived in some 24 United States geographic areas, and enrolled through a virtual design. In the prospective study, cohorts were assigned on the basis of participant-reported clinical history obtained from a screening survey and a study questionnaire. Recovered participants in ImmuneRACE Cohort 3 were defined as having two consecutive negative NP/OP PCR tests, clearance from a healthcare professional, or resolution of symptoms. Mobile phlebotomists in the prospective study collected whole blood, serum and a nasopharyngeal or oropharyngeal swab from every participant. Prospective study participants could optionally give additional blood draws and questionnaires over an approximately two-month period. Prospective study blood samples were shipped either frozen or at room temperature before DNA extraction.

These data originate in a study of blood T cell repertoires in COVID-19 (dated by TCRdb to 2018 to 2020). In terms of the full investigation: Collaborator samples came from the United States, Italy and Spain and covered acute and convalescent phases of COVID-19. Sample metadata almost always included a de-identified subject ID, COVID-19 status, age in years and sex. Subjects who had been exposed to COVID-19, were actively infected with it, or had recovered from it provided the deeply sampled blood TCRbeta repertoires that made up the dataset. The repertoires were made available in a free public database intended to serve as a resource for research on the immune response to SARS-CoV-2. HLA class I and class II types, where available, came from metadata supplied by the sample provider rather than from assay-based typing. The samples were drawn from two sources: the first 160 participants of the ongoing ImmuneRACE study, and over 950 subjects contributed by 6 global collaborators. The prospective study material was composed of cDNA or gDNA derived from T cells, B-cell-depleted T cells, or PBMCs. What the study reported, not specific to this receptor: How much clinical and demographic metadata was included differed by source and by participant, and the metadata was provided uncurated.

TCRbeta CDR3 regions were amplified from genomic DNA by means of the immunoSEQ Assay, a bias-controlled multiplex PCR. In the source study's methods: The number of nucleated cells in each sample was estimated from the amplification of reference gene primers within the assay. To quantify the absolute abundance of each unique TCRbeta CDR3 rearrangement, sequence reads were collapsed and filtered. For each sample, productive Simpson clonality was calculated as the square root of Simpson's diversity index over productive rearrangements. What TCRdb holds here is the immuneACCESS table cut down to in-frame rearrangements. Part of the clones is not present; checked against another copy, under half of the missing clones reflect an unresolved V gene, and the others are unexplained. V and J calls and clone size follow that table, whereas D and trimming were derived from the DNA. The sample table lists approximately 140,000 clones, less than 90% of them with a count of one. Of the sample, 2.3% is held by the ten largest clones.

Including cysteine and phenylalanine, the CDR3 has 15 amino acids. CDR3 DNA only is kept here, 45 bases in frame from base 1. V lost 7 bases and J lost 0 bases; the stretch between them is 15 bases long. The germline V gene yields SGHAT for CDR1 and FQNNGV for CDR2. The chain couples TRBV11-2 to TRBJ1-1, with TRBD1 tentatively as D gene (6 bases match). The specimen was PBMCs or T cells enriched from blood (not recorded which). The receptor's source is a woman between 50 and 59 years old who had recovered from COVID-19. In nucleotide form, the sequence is TGTGCCAGCATCCTCCTACAGGGTTTGAACACTGAAGCTTTCTTT. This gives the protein CASILLQGLNTEAFF.